The present T cell receptor (beta chain) was sequenced within a study of T cell responses to AZD1222 COVID-19 vaccine. Study at large: Second doses were pooled across both intervals (about 4 or about 12 weeks). Whole-study results and caveats: Seropositive at baseline were only five or six AZD1222 recipients. Repertoires were obtained only post-peak T cell response.

Trimming removed 5 bases from V and 7 bases from J; junction bases left unmatched: 4. CDR3 length: 14 residues. Germline-derived CDR1 and CDR2 are MDHEN and SYDVKM. Of note for this clone: Its specificity is not known.

The table came from immunoSEQ multiplex PCR; TCRdb's copy has only in-frame clones and leaves some out. The sample holds around 130,000 clones; approximately 83% are singletons and the top ten take 1.5% to 2%. The source is an adult in good health. Sequencing was performed on peripheral blood, taken on day 0 of AZD1222 vaccination. This chain uses TRBV28 with TRBJ2-2, with TRBD1 matching 10 bases. The CDR3 DNA reads as TGTGCCAGCAGTCTAGGACAGGGGGGCGGGGAGCTGTTTTTT. This translates into CASSLGQGGGELFF.